Shown below are 26 T cell receptor beta chains from a single sample sequenced in a study of shared clonotypes between healthy human individuals. Here immunoSEQ multiplex PCR was the method, and the copy in TCRdb shows in-frame clones only, minus some. The sample shows 2 million or so clones, about 94% of them seen only once. CD8 cells classed as naive were CD45RO-negative and positively selected for CCR7, excluding terminally differentiated effector memory CD45RA+ cells. The sequencing sample was made of naive CD8+ T cells sorted from blood. The receptors were sampled from a man aged 18 to 29 in good health.

This clone came up a few times. Other DNA sequences in this sample translate to the same CDR3. The V call is TRBV9, the J call TRBJ2-1, with 10 bases aligning to TRBD2. The V segment lost 0 bases and the J segment 4 bases; nucleotides outside the gene matches: 1. CDR1 is SGDLS, CDR2 YYNGEE, per germline. This CDR3 spans 15 amino acids. The CDR3 region has the DNA TGTGCCAGCAGCGTAGAACTAGCGGGGTACAATGAGCAGTTCTTC. Protein product: CASSVELAGYNEQFF.

This clone was detected once. The rearrangement joins TRBV6-5 to TRBJ2-3; 7 bases align to TRBD2. Trimming took 4 bases from V and 4 from J; bases not matched to a gene: 8. This CDR3 is built from 15 residues. Germline V CDR1 and CDR2: MNHEY, SVGAGI. This CDR3 reads CASSFLSGGADTQYF. The CDR3 DNA is TGTGCCAGCAGTTTCCTAAGTGGGGGGGCAGATACGCAGTATTTT.

J is TRBJ1-2 and V is TRBV6-1; D is perhaps TRBD1 (6 bases). The CDR3 has 14 residues. CDR1 is MNHNS and CDR2 is SASEGT in the germline V gene. V was pared by 7 bases and J by 4 bases, with 16 bases between. The CDR3: CASKIRGSGYGYTF. The CDR3, as DNA: TGTGCCAGCAAGATCAGGGGCTCGGGCTATGGCTACACCTTC.

The J gene is TRBJ1-3, the V gene TRBV5-4; possibly TRBD1 for D (6 bases). The CDR3 has 15 amino acids. CDR1 and CDR2 from the germline V gene are SGHNT and YYREEE (reference sequence). Trimming pared 0 bases from V and 2 bases from J, leaving 9 bases between. CDR3 amino acids: CASSLAPGAGNTIYF. CDR3 bases: TGTGCCAGCAGCTTGGCCCCAGGGGCTGGAAACACCATATATTTT.

The J gene is TRBJ1-1, the V gene TRBV7-9, with D possibly being TRBD1 (5 bases). V dropped 5 bases and J dropped 8 bases, with 12 bases sitting between them. Germline CDR1 is SEHNR and CDR2 is FQNEAQ (reference sequence). This CDR3 region has 12 residues. The CDR3 is CASSGGDSEAFF. The CDR3 bases are TGTGCCAGCAGCGGGGGAGACTCCGAAGCTTTCTTT.

This chain links TRBV5-8 with TRBJ1-1; D gene ambiguous. The germline V gene has CDR1 SGHTS and CDR2 YDEGEE. Trimming pared 3 bases from V and 0 bases from J, leaving 9 bases between. The CDR3 covers 14 residues. The CDR3 sequence: CASSWTRLNTEAFF. The CDR3 DNA reads TGTGCCAGCAGCTGGACCAGGCTGAACACTGAAGCTTTCTTT.

The V gene is TRBV9, the J gene TRBJ2-1; D tentatively fits TRBD1 or TRBD2 (5 bases each). Trimming stripped 3 bases from V and 10 bases from J, with 17 bases between. The CDR3 spans 14 residues. Germline values: CDR1 SGDLS, CDR2 YYNGEE. The CDR3 DNA reads TGTGCCAGCAGCGCCGGGACCTTGTTAAGGGAGCAGTTCTTC. Translated, it gives CASSAGTLLREQFF. Using reference TRBV9 and TRBJ2-1 for the parts outside the CDR3, the full variable domain is DSGVTQTPKHLITATGQRVTLRCSPRSGDLSVYWYQQSLDQGLQFLIQYYNGEERAKGNILERFSAQQFPDLHSELNLSSLELGDSALYFCASSAGTLLREQFFGPGTRLTVL.

This rearrangement joins TRBV7-9 to TRBJ1-1, with 7 bases that match TRBD1. This CDR3 comprises 13 residues. Germline V gene data show CDR1 as SEHNR and CDR2 as FQNEAQ (reference sequence). The ends lost 5 bases at V and 4 bases at J; junction bases unmatched: 4. CDR3 in amino acids: CASSGTVSTEAFF. The CDR3 DNA follows: TGTGCCAGCAGCGGGACAGTCTCCACTGAAGCTTTCTTT.

This clone came up once. The V and J genes are TRBV19 and TRBJ2-1; D might be TRBD1 (6 bases). V gave up 1 base and J gave up 5 bases, with 18 bases separating them. The CDR3 length is 17 residues. In germline, CDR1 is LNHDA, CDR2 SQIVND (reference sequence). The CDR3 region has the DNA TGTGCCAGTAGTATAGCCGGGACAACTGGAGAAGACAATGAGCAGTTCTTC. Its protein is CASSIAGTTGEDNEQFF.

Details on this clone: This CDR3 is also generated by other DNA sequences in the sample. The rearrangement links TRBV5-1 to TRBJ2-7; D unclear. V shed 0 bases and J shed 1 base, with 5 bases lying between them. Germline CDR1 is SGHRS and CDR2 is YFSETQ. The CDR3 spans 13 residues. CDR3 amino acids: CASSLAVSYEQYF. The CDR3 nucleotides read TGCGCCAGCAGCTTGGCAGTATCCTACGAGCAGTACTTC.

The chain joins TRBV7-8 to TRBJ2-2, with TRBD1 matching 8 bases. Unmatched junction bases numbered 6, after V lost 5 bases and J lost 1 base. The germline gives CDR1 SGHVS, CDR2 FQNEAQ. The CDR3 totals 16 residues. CDR3 DNA sequence: TGTGCCAGCAGCCCCGGGACAGGTTTGAACACCGGGGAGCTGTTTTTT. The encoded protein is CASSPGTGLNTGELFF.

Remarks on this clone: This sample also contains other DNA sequences that code for the same CDR3. The chain links TRBV9 to TRBJ1-5; D might be TRBD1 (5 bases). Germline CDR1 SGDLS, CDR2 YYNGEE. CDR3 length equals 15 residues. The V end was cut by 0 bases, the J end by 2 bases, with 9 bases between. The CDR3 DNA reads TGTGCCAGCAGCGTAGGGGGAGGGGGCAATCAGCCCCAGCATTTT. It yields the protein CASSVGGGGNQPQHF. The complete variable domain, with remaining parts taken from reference TRBV9 and TRBJ1-5, reads DSGVTQTPKHLITATGQRVTLRCSPRSGDLSVYWYQQSLDQGLQFLIQYYNGEERAKGNILERFSAQQFPDLHSELNLSSLELGDSALYFCASSVGGGGNQPQHFGDGTRLSIL.

The chain has TRBV4-2 and TRBJ2-7; no reliable D call. CDR1 and CDR2 from the germline V gene are LGHNA and YNFKEQ. CDR3 length equals 17 residues. Trimming stripped 1 base from V and 0 bases from J, with 16 bases between. The CDR3 DNA sequence: TGTGCCAGCAGCCAAGGTGGACCCACGCCGAGCTCCTACGAGCAGTACTTC. Translating it yields CASSQGGPTPSSYEQYF.

The V call is TRBV7-8, the J call TRBJ2-5; maybe TRBD1 (6 bases). Trimming cost V 5 bases and J 3 bases, with 13 bases left between them. This CDR3 has 14 residues. In germline, CDR1 is SGHVS, CDR2 FQNEAQ. The CDR3 bases are TGTGCCAGCAGCCCCCGGGACACGGAAGAGACCCAGTACTTC. Translated: CASSPRDTEETQYF.

The chain employs TRBV5-5 and TRBJ2-7, with D possibly being TRBD1 (5 bases). V was cut by 6 bases and J by 2 bases, with 15 bases left in between. The CDR3 sequence is 14 residues long. The V gene's germline CDR1 is SGHKS and CDR2 YYEKEE (reference sequence). CDR3 DNA: TGTGCCAGCACCCCTGAGAACAGGCCCTACGAGCAGTACTTC. Protein: CASTPENRPYEQYF.

The CDR3 protein is CASLETGGTLNEKLFF. CDR3 sequence (DNA): TGTGCCAGCTTGGAGACAGGGGGAACCTTGAATGAAAAACTGTTTTTT. The chain uses TRBV2 and TRBJ1-4; 9 nucleotides align to TRBD1. The CDR3 runs to 16 residues. V gave up 8 bases and J gave up 5 bases; unmatched junction bases: 12. The germline gives CDR1 SNHLY, CDR2 FYNNEI.

The chain couples TRBV19 to TRBJ2-4, with D unresolved. Germline CDR1 and CDR2: LNHDA and SQIVND (reference sequence). V lost 8 bases, J lost 0 bases, and 11 bases lay in between. The CDR3 runs 14 residues. CDR3 nucleotide sequence: TGTGCCAGTGGAGACGTCCTAGCCAAAAACATTCAGTACTTC. Its translation is CASGDVLAKNIQYF.

V usage is TRBV16 and J usage is TRBJ2-5; D ambiguous. Germline V gene lookup returns CDR1 KGHSY and CDR2 FQNENV. Deletions cut 4 bases from V and 1 base from J, with 4 bases between. This CDR3 has 12 amino acids. CDR3 sequence: CASSPTQETQYF. CDR3 coding DNA: TGTGCCAGCAGCCCAACCCAAGAGACCCAGTACTTC.

As for this clone: Other DNA sequences from this sample encode an identical CDR3 as well. The chain carries TRBV27 and TRBJ2-7; perhaps D is TRBD1 or TRBD2 (5 bases each). The CDR3 has 13 amino acids. Germline V lookup: CDR1 MNHEY, CDR2 SMNVEV (reference sequence). Between the trimmed V and J ends, which lost 2 bases and 0 bases, there was a span of 5 bases. This CDR3 is CASSLGGSYEQYF. The CDR3, as DNA: TGTGCCAGCAGTTTAGGGGGCTCCTACGAGCAGTACTTC.

V is TRBV10-3 and J is TRBJ1-6, with TRBD1 matching over 7 bases. The CDR3 spans 15 residues. Germline V gene sequence: CDR1 ENHRY, CDR2 SYGVKD. The V segment lost 3 bases and the J segment 5 bases; nucleotides outside the gene matches: 4. The CDR3 loop reads CAISDGGTDNSPLHF. In DNA, the CDR3 is TGTGCCATCAGTGATGGGGGGACAGATAATTCACCCCTCCACTTT.

V gene TRBV7-3 combines with J gene TRBJ2-3; the D gene could be TRBD1 or TRBD2 (5 bases each). Trimming took 6 bases from V and 4 from J, leaving 23 bases between them. CDR3 length equals 17 residues. The germline V gene encodes CDR1 SGHTA and CDR2 FQGTGA. CDR3 DNA sequence: TGTGCCAGCAGTTCAAACCCGGGACCACCGCCGGCAGATACGCAGTATTTT. Its translation is CASSSNPGPPPADTQYF.

The chain combines TRBV7-6 with TRBJ2-7; D possibly corresponds to TRBD1 (7 bases). CDR1 SGHVS and CDR2 FNYEAQ come from the germline V gene. Trimming pared 5 bases from V and 3 bases from J, leaving 20 bases between. The CDR3 runs to 16 residues. The CDR3: CASSPEVPGGSYEQYF. CDR3 nucleotides: TGTGCCAGCAGCCCAGAGGTCCCAGGGGGGAGCTACGAGCAGTACTTC.

The chain recombines TRBV4-3 with TRBJ2-1, with D perhaps assigned TRBD1 or TRBD2 (5 bases each). Germline lookup yields CDR1 LGHNA and CDR2 YSLEER. The CDR3 is 13 residues long. V shed 4 bases and J shed 5 bases, with 9 bases lying between them. For the CDR3, the DNA is TGCGCCAGCAGCCCCGGGACCAACAATGAGCAGTTCTTC. It encodes CASSPGTNNEQFF.

This rearrangement joins TRBV5-3 to TRBJ1-4, with D maybe TRBD1 (5 bases). TRBV5-3 is treated as an ORF (open reading frame) with a function not yet certain. The CDR3 covers 17 residues. Between the trimmed V and J ends, which lost 2 bases and 2 bases, there was a span of 16 bases. CDR3 bases: TGTGCCAGAAGCTTTCGATCCAGGGAAGGGACTAATGAAAAACTGTTTTTT. Protein: CARSFRSREGTNEKLFF.

This rearrangement joins TRBV10-3 to TRBJ2-2; 7 positions match TRBD1. The length of the CDR3 is 15 residues. CDR1 is ENHRY and CDR2 is SYGVKD in the germline V gene. V gave up 8 bases and J gave up 3 bases; unmatched junction bases: 9. CDR3 DNA: TGTGCCATCTCCGTTCCGGGACAGCACACCGGGGAGCTGTTTTTT. Residues: CAISVPGQHTGELFF.

This chain joins TRBV4-1 and TRBJ1-2, with TRBD1 as a possible D gene (5 bases). The V gene lost 1 base and the J gene lost 7 bases, with 13 bases spanning the gap. Germline values: CDR1 MGHRA, CDR2 YSYEKL. This CDR3 has 14 amino acids. The DNA for the CDR3 is TGCGCCAGCAGCCAAGGCGGGACCCGGGGTGGCTACACCTTC. It codes for CASSQGGTRGGYTF.